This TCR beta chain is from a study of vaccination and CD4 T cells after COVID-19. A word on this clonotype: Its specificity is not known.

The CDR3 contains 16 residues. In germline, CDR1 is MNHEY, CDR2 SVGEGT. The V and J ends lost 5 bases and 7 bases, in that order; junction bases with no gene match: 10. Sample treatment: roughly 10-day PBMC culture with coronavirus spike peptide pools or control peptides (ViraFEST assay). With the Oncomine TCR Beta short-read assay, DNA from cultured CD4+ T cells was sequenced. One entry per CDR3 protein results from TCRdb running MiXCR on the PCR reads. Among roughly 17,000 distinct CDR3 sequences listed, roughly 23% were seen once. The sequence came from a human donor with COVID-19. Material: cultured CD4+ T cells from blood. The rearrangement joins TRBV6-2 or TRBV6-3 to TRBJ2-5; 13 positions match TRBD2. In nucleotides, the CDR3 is TGTGCCAGCAGTACGCGACTAGCGGGGGGCCAGGTGACCCAGTACTTC. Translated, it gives CASSTRLAGGQVTQYF.